A single sample gave rise to the 3 T cell receptor beta chains below, sequenced in a study of blood T cell repertoires in COVID-19. The repertoire was sequenced with immunoSEQ multiplex PCR; TCRdb's copy has only in-frame clones and lacks some. The repertoire holds 85,000 to 95,000 clones, with 86% as singletons. Sequencing was performed on peripheral blood. These receptors all stem from a human donor in a cohort sampled during active COVID-19.

This clone showed up just once. The chain is built from TRBV5-6 and TRBJ1-5, with D uncertain. Germline CDR1 and CDR2: SGHDT and YYEEEE. The CDR3 consists of 16 residues. Trimming removed 1 base from V and 2 bases from J, with 13 bases in between. The CDR3 region is CASSLLSDGGNQPQHF. DNA of the CDR3: TGTGCCAGCAGCTTGCTCAGCGACGGGGGCAATCAGCCCCAGCATTTT. The complete variable domain, with remaining parts taken from reference TRBV5-6 and TRBJ1-5, reads DAGVTQSPTHLIKTRGQQVTLRCSPKSGHDTVSWYQQALGQGPQFIFQYYEEEERQRGNFPDRFSGHQFPNYSSELNVNALLLGDSALYLCASSLLSDGGNQPQHFGDGTRLSIL.

The chain uses TRBV18 and TRBJ1-1; D perhaps matches TRBD1 (5 bases). V was trimmed by 5 bases and J by 1 base, leaving 5 bases between them. The CDR3 is 12 amino acids. The germline V gene encodes CDR1 KGHSH and CDR2 LQKENI. CDR3 DNA: TGTGCCAGCTCAACAGGGAACACTGAAGCTTTCTTT. Protein product: CASSTGNTEAFF.

The chain carries TRBV27 and TRBJ2-2, with TRBD2 matching over 10 bases. The CDR3 is 17 residues long. V lost 5 bases and J lost 4; bases outside the gene matches: 10. Per germline, CDR1 MNHEY and CDR2 SMNVEV (reference sequence). The CDR3 loop is CASSLKQLAGSTGELFF. The CDR3 nucleotides read TGTGCCAGCAGTCTGAAGCAACTAGCGGGAAGCACCGGGGAGCTGTTTTTT.